This TCR beta chain was sequenced for a study of blood T cell repertoires in COVID-19. Across the whole study: Material from acute and convalescent COVID-19 was sourced from the United States, Italy and Spain. The cDNA or gDNA used as material had been derived from T cells, B-cell-depleted T cells, or PBMCs.

The repertoire was sequenced with immunoSEQ multiplex PCR; TCRdb's copy has only in-frame clones and lacks some. Of 450,000 or so clones in the sample, 85% to 90% were seen once. The CDR3 runs 16 residues. The V gene lost 1 base and the J gene lost 0 bases, with 10 bases spanning the gap. CDR1 SEHNR and CDR2 FQNEAQ come from the germline V gene (reference sequence). The chain joins TRBV7-9 to TRBJ1-5; unclear D gene. The receptor was isolated from a man younger than 35 with COVID-19, enrolled during active disease. Sequenced sample: peripheral blood. This CDR3 reads CASSLGFRYSNQPQHF. For the CDR3, the DNA is TGTGCCAGCAGCTTAGGTTTCAGATATAGCAATCAGCCCCAGCATTTT. Together with reference TRBV7-9 and TRBJ1-5, the CDR3 gives the full variable domain: DTGVSQNPRHKITKRGQNVTFRCDPISEHNRLYWYRQTLGQGPEFLTYFQNEAQLEKSRLLSDRFSAERPKGSFSTLEIQRTEQGDSAMYLCASSLGFRYSNQPQHFGDGTRLSIL.